This entry describes one T cell receptor (beta chain). The antigen remains unidentified. The CDR3 has 15 residues. V lost 4 bases, J lost 7 bases, and 3 bases stayed unmatched. Germline CDR1 MNHEY, CDR2 SMNVEV (reference sequence). This record belongs to a study of cytomegalovirus exposure and HLA in healthy donors. Study information: Around 80 million unique TCR sequences came from HLA-typed donors in an early release. Study-wide points: Later on, an analysis showed TCR association rates differing by HLA locus, with DRB1 the most and HLA-C the fewest. Most subjects' HLA-A and HLA-B alleles were reportedly predicted from TCR beta sequences.

Everyone who donated was a healthy bone marrow donor. The study ran its PCR with 60 Vbeta and 13 Jbeta primers. Using immunoSEQ multiplex PCR, the repertoire was profiled, and TCRdb retains in-frame clones only, with some absent. Among some 200,000 clones, approximately 84% were seen once, and the ten largest hold roughly 2.7%. V gene TRBV27 combines with J gene TRBJ2-2; 13 positions match TRBD2. This clonotype was obtained from a female donor in good health and CMV-seronegative. Input material: PBMCs. DNA of the CDR3: TGTGCCAGCAGTTCAGGACTAGCGGGAGTCGGGGAGCTGTTTTTT. It codes for CASSSGLAGVGELFF.